This TCR beta chain came from a study of blood T cell repertoires in COVID-19. V dropped 5 bases and J dropped 0 bases, with 5 bases sitting between them. Germline V lookup: CDR1 MNHEY, CDR2 SMNVEV (reference sequence). This CDR3 comprises 13 residues. The repertoire was sequenced with immunoSEQ multiplex PCR; TCRdb's copy has only in-frame clones and lacks some. The profile covers over 250,000 clones, with roughly four fifths appearing a single time and more than 4% taken by the ten largest. Participants were placed into cohorts based on the clinical history they reported. The TCR sequence derives from a man aged 40-49 years who had been exposed to COVID-19. J is TRBJ1-3 and V is TRBV27, with D hard to call. Sequencing used PBMCs or T cells enriched from blood (not recorded which). CDR3 in DNA: TGTGCCAGCAGTCCTAACTCTGGAAACACCATATATTTT. Translation: CASSPNSGNTIYF.